One TCR beta chain is described in this entry. The V and J ends lost 5 bases and 2 bases respectively, with 10 bases between them. Germline CDR1 is LNHDA and CDR2 is SQIVND (reference sequence). The CDR3 sequence is 14 residues long. As originally analysed: Estimation of nucleated cell counts relied on the amplification of reference gene primers. Clones were sequenced by immunoSEQ multiplex PCR, and TCRdb holds only the in-frame ones, with some missing. V and J calls and clone size are those listed in that table; D and trimming were worked out from the DNA. The table lists 200,000 or so clones, 87% of them singletons. The sample originates from a study of blood T cell repertoires in COVID-19. Recruits, aged roughly 18 to 89 years, lived in roughly 22 US areas.

V gene TRBV19 combines with J gene TRBJ1-3; D might be TRBD1 (6 bases). The TCR comes from a man in his thirties or forties who had recovered from COVID-19. The sample consisted of PBMCs or T cells enriched from blood (not recorded which). CDR3 nucleotides: TGTGCCAGTAGTTACAGGGTACCTGGAAACACCATATATTTT. Protein: CASSYRVPGNTIYF.